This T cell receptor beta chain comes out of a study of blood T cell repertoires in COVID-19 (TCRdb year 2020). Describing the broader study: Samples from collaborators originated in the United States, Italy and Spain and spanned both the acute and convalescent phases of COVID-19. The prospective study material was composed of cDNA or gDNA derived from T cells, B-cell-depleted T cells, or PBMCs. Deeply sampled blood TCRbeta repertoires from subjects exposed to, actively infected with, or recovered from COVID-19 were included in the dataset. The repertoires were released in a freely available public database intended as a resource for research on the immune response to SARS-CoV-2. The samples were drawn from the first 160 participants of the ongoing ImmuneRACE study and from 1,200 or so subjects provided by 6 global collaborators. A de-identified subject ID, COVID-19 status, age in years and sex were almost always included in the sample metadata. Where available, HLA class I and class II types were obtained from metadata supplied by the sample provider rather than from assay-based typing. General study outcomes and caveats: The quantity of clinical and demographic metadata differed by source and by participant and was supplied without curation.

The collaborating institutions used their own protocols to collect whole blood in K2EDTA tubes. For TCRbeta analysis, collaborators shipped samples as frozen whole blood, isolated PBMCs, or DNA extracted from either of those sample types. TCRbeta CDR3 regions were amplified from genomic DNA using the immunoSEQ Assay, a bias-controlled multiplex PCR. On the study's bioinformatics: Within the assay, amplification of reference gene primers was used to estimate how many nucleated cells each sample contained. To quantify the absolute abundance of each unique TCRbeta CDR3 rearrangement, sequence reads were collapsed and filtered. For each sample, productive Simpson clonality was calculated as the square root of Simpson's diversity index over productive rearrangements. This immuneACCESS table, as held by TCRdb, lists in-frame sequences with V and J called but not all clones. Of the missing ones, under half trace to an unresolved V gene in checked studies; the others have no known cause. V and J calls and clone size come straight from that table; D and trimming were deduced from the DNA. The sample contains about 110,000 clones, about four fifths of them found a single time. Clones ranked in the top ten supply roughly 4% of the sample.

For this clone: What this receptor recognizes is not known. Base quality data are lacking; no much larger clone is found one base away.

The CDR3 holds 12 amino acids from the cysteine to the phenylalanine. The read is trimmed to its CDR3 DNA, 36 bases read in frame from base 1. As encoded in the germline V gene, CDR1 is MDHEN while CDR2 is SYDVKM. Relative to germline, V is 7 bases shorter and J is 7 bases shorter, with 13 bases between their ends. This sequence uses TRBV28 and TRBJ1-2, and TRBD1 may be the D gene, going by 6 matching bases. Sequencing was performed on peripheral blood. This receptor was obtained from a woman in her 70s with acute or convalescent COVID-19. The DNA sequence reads TGTGCCAGCACTACAGGGTCAGGTGGCTACACCTTC. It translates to CASTTGSGGYTF.